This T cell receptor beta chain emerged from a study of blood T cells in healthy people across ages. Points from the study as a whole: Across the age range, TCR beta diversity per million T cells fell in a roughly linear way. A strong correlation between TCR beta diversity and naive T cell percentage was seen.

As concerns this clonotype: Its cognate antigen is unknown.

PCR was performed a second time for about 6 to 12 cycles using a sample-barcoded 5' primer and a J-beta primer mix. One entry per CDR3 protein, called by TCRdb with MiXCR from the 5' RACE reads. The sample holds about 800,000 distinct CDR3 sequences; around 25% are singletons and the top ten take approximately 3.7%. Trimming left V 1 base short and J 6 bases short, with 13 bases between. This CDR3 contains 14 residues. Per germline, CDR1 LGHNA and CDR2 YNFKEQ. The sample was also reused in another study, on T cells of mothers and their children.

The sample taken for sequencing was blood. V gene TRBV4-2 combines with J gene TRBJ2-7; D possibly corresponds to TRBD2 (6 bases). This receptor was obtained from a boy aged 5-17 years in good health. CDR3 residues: CASSQGGDSLEQYF. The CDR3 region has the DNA TGTGCCAGCAGCCAAGGGGGGGACTCCCTCGAGCAGTACTTC.